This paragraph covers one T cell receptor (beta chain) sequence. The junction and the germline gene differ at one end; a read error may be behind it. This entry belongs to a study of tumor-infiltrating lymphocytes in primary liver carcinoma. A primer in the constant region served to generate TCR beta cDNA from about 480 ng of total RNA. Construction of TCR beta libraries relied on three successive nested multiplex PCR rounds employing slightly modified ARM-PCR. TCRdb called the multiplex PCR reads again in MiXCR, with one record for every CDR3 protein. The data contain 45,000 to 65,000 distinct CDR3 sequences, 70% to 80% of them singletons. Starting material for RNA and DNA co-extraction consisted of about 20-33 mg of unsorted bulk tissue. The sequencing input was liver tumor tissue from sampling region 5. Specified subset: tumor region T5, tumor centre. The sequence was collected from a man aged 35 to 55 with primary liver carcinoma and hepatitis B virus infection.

The DNA for the CDR3 is TGTGCCAGCAGCTTTTGGGGCACCGGGGAGATGTTATTT. It yields the protein CASSFWGTGEMLF. The chain links TRBV11-1 to TRBJ2-2; perhaps D is TRBD1 or TRBD2 (5 bases each). The V gene's germline CDR1 is SGHAT and CDR2 FQDESV (reference sequence). This CDR3 comprises 13 residues. The complete variable domain, with remaining parts taken from reference TRBV11-1 and TRBJ2-2, reads EAEVAQSPRYKITEKSQAVAFWCDPISGHATLYWYRQILGQGPELLVQFQDESVVDDSQLPKDRFSAERLKGVDSTLKIQPAELGDSAMYLCASSFWGTGEMLFGEGSRLTVL.